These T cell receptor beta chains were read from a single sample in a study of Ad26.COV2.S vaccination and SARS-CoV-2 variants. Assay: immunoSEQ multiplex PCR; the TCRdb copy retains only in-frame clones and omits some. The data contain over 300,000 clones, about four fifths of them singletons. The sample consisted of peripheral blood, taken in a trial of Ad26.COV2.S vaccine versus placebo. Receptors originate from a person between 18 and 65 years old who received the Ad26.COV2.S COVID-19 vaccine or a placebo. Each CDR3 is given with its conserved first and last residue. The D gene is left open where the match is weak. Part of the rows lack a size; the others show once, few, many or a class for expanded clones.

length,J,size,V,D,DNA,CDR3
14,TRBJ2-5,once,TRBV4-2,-,TGTGCCAGCAGCCATGCCTTAGTTGAAGAGACCCAGTACTTC,CASSHALVEETQYF
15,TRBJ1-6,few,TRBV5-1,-,TGCGCCAGCAGCTATCTAACAGGTGATAATTCACCCCTCCACTTT,CASSYLTGDNSPLHF
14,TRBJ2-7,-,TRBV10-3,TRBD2,TGTGCCATCAGTGGGTCGGGAGGGTTTTACCAGCAGTACTTC,CAISGSGGFYQQYF
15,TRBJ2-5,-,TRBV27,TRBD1,TGTGCCAGCCGCGTTGGACAGGGAAGGATAAGGACCCAGTACTTC,CASRVGQGRIRTQYF
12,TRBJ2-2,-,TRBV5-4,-,TGTGCCAGCAGCTTGGTGGGCGTCGAGCTGTTTTTT,CASSLVGVELFF
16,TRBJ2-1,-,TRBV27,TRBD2,TGTGCCAGCAGTTCGGGACTAGCGGGAGGGCCCGCTGAGCAGTTCTTC,CASSSGLAGGPAEQFF
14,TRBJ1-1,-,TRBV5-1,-,TGCGCCAGCAGCTTGGTGGGGGGCGGGACTGAAGCTTTCTTT,CASSLVGGGTEAFF
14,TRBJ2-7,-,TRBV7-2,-,TGTGCCAGCAGCCAGTCCCCCGAGATCTACGAGCAGTACTTC,CASSQSPEIYEQYF
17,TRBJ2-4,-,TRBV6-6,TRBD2,TGTGCCAGCAGTCGCACCGGAAAAGCGGGGGCCAAAAACATTCAGTACTTC,CASSRTGKAGAKNIQYF
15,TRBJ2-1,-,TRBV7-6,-,TGTGCCAGCAGCTACCGGATGGGATCCTACAATGAGCAGTTCTTC,CASSYRMGSYNEQFF
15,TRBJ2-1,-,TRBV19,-,TGTGCCAGTAGTATCGGCCCCACAACCTACAATGAGCAGTTCTTC,CASSIGPTTYNEQFF
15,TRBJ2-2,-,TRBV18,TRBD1,TGTGCCAGCACTACCGGGACAGGGATGACCGGGGAGCTGTTTTTT,CASTTGTGMTGELFF
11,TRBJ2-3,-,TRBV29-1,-,TGCAGCGTTGTAATGACAGATACGCAGTATTTT,CSVVMTDTQYF
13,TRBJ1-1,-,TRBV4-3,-,TGCGCCAGCAGCCCGGGGGGTCCTACTGAAGCTTTCTTT,CASSPGGPTEAFF
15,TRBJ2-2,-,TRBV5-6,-,TGTGCCAGCAGCTTGGTATTTCCGAACACCGGGGAGCTGTTTTTT,CASSLVFPNTGELFF
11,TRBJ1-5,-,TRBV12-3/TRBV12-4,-,TGTGCCAGCAGTCACGGGGCCGCCGGCAATTTT,CASSHGAAGNF
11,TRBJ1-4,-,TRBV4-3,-,TGCGCCAGCAGCCTAGCCGGGAAACTGTTTTTT,CASSLAGKLFF
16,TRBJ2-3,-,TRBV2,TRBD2,TGTGCCAGCAGGGCGGGGGGTAGCGGCTTCACAGATACGCAGTATTTT,CASRAGGSGFTDTQYF
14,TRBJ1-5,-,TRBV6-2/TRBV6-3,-,TGTGCCAGCAGTCCCCGGGTTGCAAATCAGCCCCAGCATTTT,CASSPRVANQPQHF
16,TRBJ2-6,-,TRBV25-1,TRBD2,TGTGCCAGCACCCACGAGCGGGGGTCTGGGGCCAACGTCCTGACTTTC,CASTHERGSGANVLTF
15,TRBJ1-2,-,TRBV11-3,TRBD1,TGTGCCAGCAGCTTACGGACAGGGTTGGGCTATGGCTACACCTTC,CASSLRTGLGYGYTF
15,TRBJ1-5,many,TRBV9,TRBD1,TGTGCCAGCAGCGCAAGGGGCACAGGGGGTCAGCCCCAGCATTTT,CASSARGTGGQPQHF
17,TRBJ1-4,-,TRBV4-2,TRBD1,TGTGCCAGCAGCCGGGGGCGATTGGAGGGGGCCGGCGAAAAACTGTTTTTT,CASSRGRLEGAGEKLFF
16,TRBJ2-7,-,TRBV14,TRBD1,TGTGCCAGCAGCCCTTACCCCGGGACAGGGGTCAACGAGCAGTACTTC,CASSPYPGTGVNEQYF
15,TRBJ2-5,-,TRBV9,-,TGTGCCAGCAGCGTAGCTTGGGCGGCACAAGAGACCCAGTACTTC,CASSVAWAAQETQYF
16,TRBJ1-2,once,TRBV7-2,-,TGTGCCAGCAGCTTAGCTAGTACGGCAGCTCCCTGGGGCTACACCTTC,CASSLASTAAPWGYTF
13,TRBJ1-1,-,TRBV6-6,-,TGTGCCAGCAGTTTACCCGGGGGGGCTGAAGCTTTCTTT,CASSLPGGAEAFF
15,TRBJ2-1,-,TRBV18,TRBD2,TGTGCCAGCTCAACGATGAGCGGGGCCTACAATGAGCAGTTCTTC,CASSTMSGAYNEQFF
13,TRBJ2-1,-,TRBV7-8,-,TGTGCCAGCAGCAAGATGACAGTCAATGAGCAGTTCTTC,CASSKMTVNEQFF
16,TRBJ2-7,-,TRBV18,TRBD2,TGTGCCAGCTCACCACAACGCAGCGGGATCTCCTACGAGCAGTACTTC,CASSPQRSGISYEQYF
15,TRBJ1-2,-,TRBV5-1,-,TGCGCCAGCAGCTTGCTCCCGGGGGCCGACTATGGCTACACCTTC,CASSLLPGADYGYTF
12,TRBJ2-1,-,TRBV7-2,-,TGTGCCAGCAGCGCCGCCTACAATGAGCAGTTCTTC,CASSAAYNEQFF
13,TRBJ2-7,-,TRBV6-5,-,TGTGCCAGCACCACTAGTGCGGGCTACGAGCAGTACTTC,CASTTSAGYEQYF
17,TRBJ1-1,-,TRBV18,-,TGTGCCAGCTCACCACGGGCCCAGGGGTTCATGAACACTGAAGCTTTCTTT,CASSPRAQGFMNTEAFF
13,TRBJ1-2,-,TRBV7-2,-,TGTGCCAGCAGCTCCACAGGGTTTGAGGGCTACACCTTC,CASSSTGFEGYTF
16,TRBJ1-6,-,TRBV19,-,TGTGCCAGTAGCCCCCGGGGAGGGCTCTATAATTCACCCCTCCACTTT,CASSPRGGLYNSPLHF
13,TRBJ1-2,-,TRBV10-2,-,TGCGCCAGCAGTGATTCCAGGGGAAGTGGCTACACCTTC,CASSDSRGSGYTF
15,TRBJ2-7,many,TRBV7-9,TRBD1,TGTGCCAGCAGCGCAACTCGACAGGGGAACTACGAGCAGTACTTC,CASSATRQGNYEQYF
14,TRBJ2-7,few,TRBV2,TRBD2,TGTGCCAGCAGTGGGTCAAGGGAGGGCTACGAGCAGTACTTC,CASSGSREGYEQYF
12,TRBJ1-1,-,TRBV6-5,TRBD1,TGTGCCAGCAGCGGGACAGGCGCCAGGGCTTTCTTT,CASSGTGARAFF
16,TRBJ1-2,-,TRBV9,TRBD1,TGTGCCAGCAGCCCACATCCCGGGACAGGGAAGGGCGGCTACACCTTC,CASSPHPGTGKGGYTF
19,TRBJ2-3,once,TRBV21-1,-,TGTGCCAGCAGCAAGGAAAAGCCGGGACTAGCGGAACCCACAGATACGCAGTATTTT,CASSKEKPGLAEPTDTQYF
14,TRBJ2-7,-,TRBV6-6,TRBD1,TGTGCCAGCACCCCCACAGGGGGCGCCTACGAGCAGTACTTC,CASTPTGGAYEQYF
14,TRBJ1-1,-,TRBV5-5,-,TGTGCCAGCAGCTTTGGGACTTATACGACTGAAGCTTTCTTT,CASSFGTYTTEAFF
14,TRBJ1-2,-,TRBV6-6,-,TGTGCCAGCAGTTACCCGGGGGGTGCCTATGGCTACACCTTC,CASSYPGGAYGYTF
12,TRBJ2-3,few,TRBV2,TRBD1,TGTGCCAGCAGGACCGGACAGGGAGTTCAGTATTTT,CASRTGQGVQYF
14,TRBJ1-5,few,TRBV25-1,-,TGTGCCAGCACCCCTCAAGACAGCGATCAGCCCCAGCATTTT,CASTPQDSDQPQHF
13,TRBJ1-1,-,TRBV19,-,TGTGCCAGTAGGGACCCCATGAACACTGAAGCTTTCTTT,CASRDPMNTEAFF
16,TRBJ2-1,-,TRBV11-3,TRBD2,TGTGCCAGCAGCCGTGGGGGACTAGCGAACTACAATGAGCAGTTCTTC,CASSRGGLANYNEQFF
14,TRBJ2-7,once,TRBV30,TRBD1,TGTGCCTGGAGCAGGGGACAGGGACAGCACGAGCAGTACTTC,CAWSRGQGQHEQYF
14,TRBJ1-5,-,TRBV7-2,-,TGTGCCAGCAGCTCCTCAATGGTGAATCAGCCCCAGCATTTT,CASSSSMVNQPQHF
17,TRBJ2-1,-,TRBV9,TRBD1,TGTGCCAGCAGCGAGCCCAGGACCGGGACAGGATTTAATGAGCAGTTCTTC,CASSEPRTGTGFNEQFF
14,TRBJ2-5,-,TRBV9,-,TGTGCCAGCAGCGTAGGTTCCTCTCAAGAGACCCAGTACTTC,CASSVGSSQETQYF
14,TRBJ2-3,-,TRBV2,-,TGTGCCAGCAGTGAAAACAGCCAACGGGATACGCAGTATTTT,CASSENSQRDTQYF
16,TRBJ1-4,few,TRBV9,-,TGTGCCAGCAGCGTAGAGGAGGGGCAGGGCGGTGAAAAACTGTTTTTT,CASSVEEGQGGEKLFF
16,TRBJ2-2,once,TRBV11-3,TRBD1,TGTGCCAGCAGCTCCCCCCGGGGACAGTACACCGGGGAGCTGTTTTTT,CASSSPRGQYTGELFF
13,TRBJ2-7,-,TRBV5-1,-,TGCGCCAGCAGCTACCGGGCGGCCACCGAGCAGTACTTC,CASSYRAATEQYF